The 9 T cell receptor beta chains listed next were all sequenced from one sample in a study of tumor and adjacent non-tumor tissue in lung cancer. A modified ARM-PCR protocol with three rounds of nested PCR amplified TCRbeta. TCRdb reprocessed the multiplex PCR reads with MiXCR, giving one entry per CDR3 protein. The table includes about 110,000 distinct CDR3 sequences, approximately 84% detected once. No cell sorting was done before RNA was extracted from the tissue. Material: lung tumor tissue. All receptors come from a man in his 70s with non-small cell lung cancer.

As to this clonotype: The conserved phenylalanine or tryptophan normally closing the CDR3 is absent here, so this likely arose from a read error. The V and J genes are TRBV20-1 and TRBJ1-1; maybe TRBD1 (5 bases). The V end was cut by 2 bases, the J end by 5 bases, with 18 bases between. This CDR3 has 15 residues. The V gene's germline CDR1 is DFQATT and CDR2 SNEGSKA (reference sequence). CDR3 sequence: CSARPFGGVRTEAFL. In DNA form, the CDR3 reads TGCAGTGCTAGACCTTTCGGGGGAGTTCGGACTGAAGCTTTCCTT.

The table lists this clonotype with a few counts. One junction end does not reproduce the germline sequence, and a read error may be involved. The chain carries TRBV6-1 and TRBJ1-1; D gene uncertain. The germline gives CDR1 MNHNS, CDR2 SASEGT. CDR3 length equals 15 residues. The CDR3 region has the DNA TGTGCCAGCAGTGAGAACAGCCTGACGAACTCTGAAGCTTTCTTT. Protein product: CASSENSLTNSEAFF.

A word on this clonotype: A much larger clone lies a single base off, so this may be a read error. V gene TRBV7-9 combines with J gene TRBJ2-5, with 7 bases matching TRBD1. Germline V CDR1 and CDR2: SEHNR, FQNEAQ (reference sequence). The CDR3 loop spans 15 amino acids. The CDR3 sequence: CASSLSGQFQETQNF. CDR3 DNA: TGTGCCAGCAGCTTATCGGGACAGTTCCAAGAGACCCAGAACTTC.

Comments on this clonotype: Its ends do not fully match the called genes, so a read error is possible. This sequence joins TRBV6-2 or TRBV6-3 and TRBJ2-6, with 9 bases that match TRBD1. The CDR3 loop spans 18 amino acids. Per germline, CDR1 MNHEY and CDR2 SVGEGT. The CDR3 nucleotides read TGTGCCAGCGGGTCCTCGGGACAGGGTAGCTCTGGGGCCAACCTCCTGACTTTC. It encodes CASGSSGQGSSGANLLTF.

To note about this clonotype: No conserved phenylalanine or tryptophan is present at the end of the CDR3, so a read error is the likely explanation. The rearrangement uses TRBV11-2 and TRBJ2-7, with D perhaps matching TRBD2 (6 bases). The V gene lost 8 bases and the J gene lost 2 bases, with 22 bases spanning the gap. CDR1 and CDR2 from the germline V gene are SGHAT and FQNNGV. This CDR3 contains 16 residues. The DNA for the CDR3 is TGTGCCAGCTGCCCCCCCGCCGGGACTCCAACCTACGAGCAGTACCTC. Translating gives CASCPPAGTPTYEQYL.

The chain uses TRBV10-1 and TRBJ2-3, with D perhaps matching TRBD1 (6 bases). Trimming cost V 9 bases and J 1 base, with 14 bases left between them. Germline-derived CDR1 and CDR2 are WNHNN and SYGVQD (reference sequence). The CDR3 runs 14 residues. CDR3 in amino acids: CASSRDNRTDTQYF. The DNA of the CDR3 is TGCGCCAGTAGCCGGGACAATCGCACAGATACGCAGTATTTT.

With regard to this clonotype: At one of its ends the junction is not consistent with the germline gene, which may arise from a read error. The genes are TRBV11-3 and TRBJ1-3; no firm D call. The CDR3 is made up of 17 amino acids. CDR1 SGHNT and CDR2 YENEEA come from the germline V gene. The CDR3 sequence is CTSSIRSQESSGNTIYF. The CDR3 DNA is TGTACCAGCAGCATCCGATCTCAGGAGTCCTCTGGAAACACCATATATTTT.

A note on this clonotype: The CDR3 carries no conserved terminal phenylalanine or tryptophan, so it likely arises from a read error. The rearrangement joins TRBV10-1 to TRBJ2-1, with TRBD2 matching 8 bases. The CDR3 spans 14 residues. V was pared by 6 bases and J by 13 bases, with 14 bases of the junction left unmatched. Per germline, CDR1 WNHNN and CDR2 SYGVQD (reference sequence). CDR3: CASSPLRGGFDQFS. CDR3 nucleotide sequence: TGCGCCAGCAGCCCCCTCCGGGGGGGCTTTGACCAGTTCTCC.

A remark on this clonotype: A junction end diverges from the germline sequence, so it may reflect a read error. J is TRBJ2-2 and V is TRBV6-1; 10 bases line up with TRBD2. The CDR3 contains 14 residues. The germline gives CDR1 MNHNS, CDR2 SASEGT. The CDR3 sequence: CASWSGGAYGKLFF. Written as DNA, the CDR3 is TGTGCCAGCTGGAGCGGGGGGGCCTACGGGAAGCTGTTTTTT.